The sequence of this T cell receptor (beta chain) was determined in a study of shared clonotypes between healthy human individuals. Study-level information: Each donor had three CD4 naive, three CD4 memory, two CD8 naive and one CD8 memory plate.

The CDR3 loop spans 16 amino acids. The V gene's germline CDR1 is SGHDT and CDR2 YYEEEE. Assay used: immunoSEQ multiplex PCR; TCRdb lists only in-frame clones, some missing. The sample lists approximately 980,000 clones, over 75% occurring once. As to this clone: Its ends do not fully match the called genes, so a read error is possible.

The source material was memory CD4+ T cells sorted from blood. Subset noted: CD45RA-negative fraction. This clonotype was obtained from a man younger than 35 in good health. The chain is built from TRBV5-6 and TRBJ2-1; TRBD2 matches at 8 bases. The CDR3 DNA sequence: TGTGCCAGCACCTTGACGGGAGGGCCCTGGGCTACTGAGCAGTTCTTC. This gives the protein CASTLTGGPWATEQFF.